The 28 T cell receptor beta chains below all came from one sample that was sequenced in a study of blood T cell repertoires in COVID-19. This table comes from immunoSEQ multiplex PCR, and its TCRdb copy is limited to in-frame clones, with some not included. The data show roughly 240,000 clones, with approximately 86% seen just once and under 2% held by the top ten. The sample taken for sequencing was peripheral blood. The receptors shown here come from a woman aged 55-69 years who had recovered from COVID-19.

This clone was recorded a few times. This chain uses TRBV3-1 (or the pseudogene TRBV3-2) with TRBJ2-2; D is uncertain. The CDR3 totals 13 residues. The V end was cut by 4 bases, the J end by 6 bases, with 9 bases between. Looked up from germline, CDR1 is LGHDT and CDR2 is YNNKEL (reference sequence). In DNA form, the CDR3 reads TGTGCCAGCAGCCCGCAGTATCCCGGGGAGCTGTTTTTT. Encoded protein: CASSPQYPGELFF.

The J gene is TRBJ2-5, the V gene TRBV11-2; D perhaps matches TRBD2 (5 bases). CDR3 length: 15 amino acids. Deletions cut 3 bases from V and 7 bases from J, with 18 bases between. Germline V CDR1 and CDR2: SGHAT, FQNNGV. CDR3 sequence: CASSFPGTPGRTQYF. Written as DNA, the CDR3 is TGTGCCAGCAGCTTCCCGGGAACCCCGGGGAGGACCCAGTACTTC.

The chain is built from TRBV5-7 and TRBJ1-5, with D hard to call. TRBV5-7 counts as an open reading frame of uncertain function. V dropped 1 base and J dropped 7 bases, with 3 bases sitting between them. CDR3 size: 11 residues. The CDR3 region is CASSLSQPQHF. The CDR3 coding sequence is TGTGCCAGCAGCTTGTCGCAGCCCCAGCATTTT.

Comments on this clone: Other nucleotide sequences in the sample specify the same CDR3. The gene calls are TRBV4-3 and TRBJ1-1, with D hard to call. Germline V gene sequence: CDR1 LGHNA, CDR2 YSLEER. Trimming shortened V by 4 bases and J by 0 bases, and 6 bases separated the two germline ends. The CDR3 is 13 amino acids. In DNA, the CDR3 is TGCGCCAGCAGCCTTCAGTTGAACACTGAAGCTTTCTTT. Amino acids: CASSLQLNTEAFF.

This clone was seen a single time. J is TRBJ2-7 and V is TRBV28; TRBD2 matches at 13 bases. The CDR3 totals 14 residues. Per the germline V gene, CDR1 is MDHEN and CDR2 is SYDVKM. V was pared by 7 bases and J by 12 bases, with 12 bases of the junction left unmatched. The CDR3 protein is CASIATGLAGDAYF. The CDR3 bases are TGTGCCAGCATTGCGACCGGACTAGCGGGGGACGCGTACTTC.

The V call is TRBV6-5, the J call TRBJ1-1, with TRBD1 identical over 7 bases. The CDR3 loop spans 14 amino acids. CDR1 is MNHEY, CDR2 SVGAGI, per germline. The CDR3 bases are TGTGCAGTCCCGGGACAGCTTTTGGGTACTGAAGCTTTCTTT. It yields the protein CAVPGQLLGTEAFF.

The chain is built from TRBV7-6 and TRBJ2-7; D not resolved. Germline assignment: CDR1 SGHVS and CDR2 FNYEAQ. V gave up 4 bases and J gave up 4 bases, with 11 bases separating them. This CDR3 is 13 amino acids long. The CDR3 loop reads CASSSTGGYEQYF. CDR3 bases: TGTGCCAGCAGCTCAACGGGTGGGTACGAGCAGTACTTC. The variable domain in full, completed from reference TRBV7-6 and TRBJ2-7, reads GAGVSQSPRYKVTKRGQDVALRCDPISGHVSLYWYRQALGQGPEFLTYFNYEAQQDKSGLPNDRFSAERPEGSISTLTIQRTEQRDSAMYRCASSSTGGYEQYFGPGTRLTVT.

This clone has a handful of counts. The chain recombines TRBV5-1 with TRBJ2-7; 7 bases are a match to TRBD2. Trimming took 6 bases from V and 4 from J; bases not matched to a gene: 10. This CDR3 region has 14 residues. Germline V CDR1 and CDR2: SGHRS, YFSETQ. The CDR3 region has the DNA TGCGCCAGCACCGTCCCGGGGGGTGGATACGAGCAGTACTTC. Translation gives CASTVPGGGYEQYF.

This CDR3 reads CATSDADRGGRETQYF. The DNA of the CDR3 is TGTGCCACCAGTGATGCAGACAGGGGTGGGCGAGAGACCCAGTACTTC. The chain joins TRBV24-1 to TRBJ2-5; 8 nucleotides line up with TRBD1. Germline CDR1 and CDR2: KGHDR and SFDVKD. J lost 4 bases, V lost 3 bases, and 9 bases had no gene match. There are 16 residues in the CDR3.

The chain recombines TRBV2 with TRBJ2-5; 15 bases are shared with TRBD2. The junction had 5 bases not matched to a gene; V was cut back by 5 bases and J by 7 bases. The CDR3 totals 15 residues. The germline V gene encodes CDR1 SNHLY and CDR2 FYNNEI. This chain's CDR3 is CASSWTSGGAGTQYF. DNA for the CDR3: TGTGCCAGCAGTTGGACTAGCGGGGGGGCTGGGACCCAGTACTTC.

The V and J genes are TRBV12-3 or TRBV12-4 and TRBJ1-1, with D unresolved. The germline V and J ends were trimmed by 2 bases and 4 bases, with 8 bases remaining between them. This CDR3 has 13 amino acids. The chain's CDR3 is CASSLPRSTEAFF. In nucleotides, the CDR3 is TGTGCCAGCAGTTTACCCCGGAGCACTGAAGCTTTCTTT.

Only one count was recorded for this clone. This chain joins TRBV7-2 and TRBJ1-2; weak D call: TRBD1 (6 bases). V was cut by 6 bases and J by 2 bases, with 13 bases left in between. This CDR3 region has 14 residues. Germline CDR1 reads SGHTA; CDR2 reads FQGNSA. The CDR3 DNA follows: TGTGCCAGCAGTCCAGGGGTGAGCAACTATGGCTACACCTTC. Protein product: CASSPGVSNYGYTF.

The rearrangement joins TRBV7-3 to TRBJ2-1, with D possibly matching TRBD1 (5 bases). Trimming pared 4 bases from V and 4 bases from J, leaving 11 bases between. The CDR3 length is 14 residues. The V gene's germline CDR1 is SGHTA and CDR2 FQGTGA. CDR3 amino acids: CASSSNGHYNEQFF. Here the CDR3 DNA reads TGTGCCAGCAGCTCAAATGGACATTACAATGAGCAGTTCTTC.

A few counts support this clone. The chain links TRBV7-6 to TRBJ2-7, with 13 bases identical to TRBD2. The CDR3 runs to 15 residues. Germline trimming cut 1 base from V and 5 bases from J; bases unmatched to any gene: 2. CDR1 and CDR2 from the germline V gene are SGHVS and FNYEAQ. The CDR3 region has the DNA TGTGCCAGCAGCTTAGTCGGACTAGCGGGGGACGAGCAGTACTTC. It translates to CASSLVGLAGDEQYF. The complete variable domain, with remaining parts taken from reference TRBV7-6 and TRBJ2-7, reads GAGVSQSPRYKVTKRGQDVALRCDPISGHVSLYWYRQALGQGPEFLTYFNYEAQQDKSGLPNDRFSAERPEGSISTLTIQRTEQRDSAMYRCASSLVGLAGDEQYFGPGTRLTVT.

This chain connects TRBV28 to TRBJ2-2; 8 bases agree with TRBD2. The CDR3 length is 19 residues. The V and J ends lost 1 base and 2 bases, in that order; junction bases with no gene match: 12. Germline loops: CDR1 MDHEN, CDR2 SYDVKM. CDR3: CASSLFHGGASGNTGELFF. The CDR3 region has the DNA TGTGCCAGCAGTTTATTCCACGGGGGGGCTAGTGGAAACACCGGGGAGCTGTTTTTT.

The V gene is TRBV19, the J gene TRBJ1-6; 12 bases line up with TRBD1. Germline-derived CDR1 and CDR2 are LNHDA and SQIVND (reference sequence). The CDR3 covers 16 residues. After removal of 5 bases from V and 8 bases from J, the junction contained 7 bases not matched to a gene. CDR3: CASSLGTGGSHSPLHF. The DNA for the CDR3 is TGTGCCAGTAGTCTTGGGACAGGGGGCAGTCATTCACCCCTCCACTTT.

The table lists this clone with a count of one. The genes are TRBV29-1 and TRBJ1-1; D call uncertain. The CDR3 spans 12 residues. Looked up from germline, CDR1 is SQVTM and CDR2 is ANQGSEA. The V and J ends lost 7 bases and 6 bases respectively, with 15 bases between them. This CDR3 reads CSGGMGGSEAFF. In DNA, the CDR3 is TGCAGCGGAGGGATGGGAGGCTCTGAAGCTTTCTTT.

The CDR3 here is CASRNRLATDTQYF. CDR3 DNA sequence: TGTGCCAGCAGGAACAGACTAGCGACAGATACGCAGTATTTT. The genes are TRBV7-9 and TRBJ2-3; 8 bases are shared with TRBD2. CDR1 SEHNR and CDR2 FQNEAQ come from the germline V gene (reference sequence). Trimming at V came to 6 bases and at J to 3 bases, leaving 5 bases not matched to a gene. The CDR3 loop spans 14 amino acids.

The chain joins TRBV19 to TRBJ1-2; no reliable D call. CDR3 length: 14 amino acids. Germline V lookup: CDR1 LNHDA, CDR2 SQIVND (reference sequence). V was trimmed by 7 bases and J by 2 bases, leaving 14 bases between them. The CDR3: CASIHGRRNYGYTF. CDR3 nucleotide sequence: TGTGCCAGTATTCATGGACGGAGGAACTATGGCTACACCTTC.

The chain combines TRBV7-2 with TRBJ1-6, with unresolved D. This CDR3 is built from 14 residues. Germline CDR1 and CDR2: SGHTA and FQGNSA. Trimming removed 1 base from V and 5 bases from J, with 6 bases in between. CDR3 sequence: CASSLVRDNSPLHF. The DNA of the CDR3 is TGTGCCAGCAGCTTAGTCCGGGATAATTCACCCCTCCACTTT.

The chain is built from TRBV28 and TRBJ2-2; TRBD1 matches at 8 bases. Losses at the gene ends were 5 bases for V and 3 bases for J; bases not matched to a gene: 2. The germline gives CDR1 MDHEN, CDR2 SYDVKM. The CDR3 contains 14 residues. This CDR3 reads CASSRTGYTGELFF. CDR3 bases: TGTGCCAGCAGTCGGACAGGGTACACCGGGGAGCTGTTTTTT.

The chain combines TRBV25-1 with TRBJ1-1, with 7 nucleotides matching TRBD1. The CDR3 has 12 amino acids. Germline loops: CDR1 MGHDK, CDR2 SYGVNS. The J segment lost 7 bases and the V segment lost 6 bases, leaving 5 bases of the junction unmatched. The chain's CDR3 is CASRKGAGEAFF. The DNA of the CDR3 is TGTGCCAGCAGAAAGGGGGCTGGTGAAGCTTTCTTT.

CDR3 protein: CASSSRQGSGNTIYF. The CDR3, as DNA: TGTGCCAGCAGCTCTCGACAGGGCTCGGGAAACACCATATATTTT. V gene TRBV7-2 combines with J gene TRBJ1-3, with 7 bases matching TRBD1. V trimming: 4 bases; J trimming: 4 bases; junction bases outside the gene matches: 7. Per germline, CDR1 SGHTA and CDR2 FQGNSA. This CDR3 has 15 residues.

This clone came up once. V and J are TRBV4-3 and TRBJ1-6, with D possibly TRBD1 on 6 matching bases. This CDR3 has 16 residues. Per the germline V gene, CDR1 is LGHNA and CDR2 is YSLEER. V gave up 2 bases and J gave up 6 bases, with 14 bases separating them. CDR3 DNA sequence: TGCGCCAGCAGCCAAAACCCACAGGGAAGTAATTCACCCCTCCACTTT. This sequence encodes CASSQNPQGSNSPLHF.

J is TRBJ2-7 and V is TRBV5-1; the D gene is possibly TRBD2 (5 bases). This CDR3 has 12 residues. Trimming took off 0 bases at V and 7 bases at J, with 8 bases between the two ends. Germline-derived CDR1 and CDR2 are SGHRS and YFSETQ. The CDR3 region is CASSLDWEEQYF. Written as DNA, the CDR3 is TGCGCCAGCAGCTTGGACTGGGAGGAGCAGTACTTC.

CDR3 protein: CASSTGQGRGTGELFF. The CDR3 nucleotides read TGTGCCAGCAGCACGGGACAGGGAAGGGGAACCGGGGAGCTGTTTTTT. The V gene is TRBV11-2, the J gene TRBJ2-2; TRBD1 matches at 9 bases. The V gene end was trimmed by 5 bases and the J gene end by 5 bases; junction bases not matched to a gene: 9. This CDR3 comprises 16 residues. CDR1 and CDR2 from the germline V gene are SGHAT and FQNNGV. Full variable domain (rest looked up from reference TRBV11-2 and TRBJ2-2): EAGVAQSPRYKIIEKRQSVAFWCNPISGHATLYWYQQILGQGPKLLIQFQNNGVVDDSQLPKDRFSAERLKGVDSTLKIQPAKLEDSAVYLCASSTGQGRGTGELFFGEGSRLTVL.

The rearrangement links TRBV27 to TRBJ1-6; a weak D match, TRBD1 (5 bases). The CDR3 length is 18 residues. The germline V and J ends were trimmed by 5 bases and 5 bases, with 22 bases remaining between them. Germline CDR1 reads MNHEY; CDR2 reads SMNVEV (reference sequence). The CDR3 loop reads CASSPTPLGGYNNSPLHF. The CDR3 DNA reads TGTGCCAGCAGTCCAACCCCTTTGGGGGGGTACAATAATTCACCCCTCCACTTT.

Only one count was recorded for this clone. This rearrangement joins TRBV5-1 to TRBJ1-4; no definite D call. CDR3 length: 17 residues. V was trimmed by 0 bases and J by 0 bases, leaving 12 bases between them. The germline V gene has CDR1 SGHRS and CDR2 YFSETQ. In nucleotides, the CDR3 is TGCGCCAGCAGCTTGGCCCCTTCGGGGTCAACTAATGAAAAACTGTTTTTT. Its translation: CASSLAPSGSTNEKLFF. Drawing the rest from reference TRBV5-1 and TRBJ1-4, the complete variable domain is KAGVTQTPRYLIKTRGQQVTLSCSPISGHRSVSWYQQTPGQGLQFLFEYFSETQRNKGNFPGRFSGRQFSNSRSEMNVSTLELGDSALYLCASSLAPSGSTNEKLFFGSGTQLSVL.